This T cell receptor (beta chain) was observed in a study of blood T cell repertoires in COVID-19. The overall study: Donors in the United States, Italy and Spain gave samples during acute or convalescent COVID-19. T cells, B-cell-depleted T cells, or PBMCs provided the cDNA or gDNA that served as material.

Authors' methods: For nucleated cells, counts were estimated from reference gene primer amplification. Sequenced by immunoSEQ multiplex PCR; TCRdb stores in-frame clones only, minus some. D and trimming come from the DNA, and the V and J calls and clone size come from that table. The table has 150,000 or so clones, 80% to 90% seen once. Trimming left V 0 bases short and J 5 bases short, with 13 bases between. CDR1 SGHTA and CDR2 FQGNSA come from the germline V gene. This CDR3 is 15 amino acids long. This TCR was sampled from a human donor in a cohort sampled during active COVID-19. Sequencing was carried out using peripheral blood. This chain uses TRBV7-2 with TRBJ1-2; D not certain. This CDR3 reads CASSLASDGGYGYTF. The DNA for the CDR3 is TGTGCCAGCAGCTTAGCGTCAGACGGCGGGTATGGCTACACCTTC.